The clone carrying this T cell receptor (beta chain) was seen once. The entry originates in a study of CD8+CD57+ T cells in acquired aplastic anemia. This CDR3 contains 14 residues. Germline loops: CDR1 KGHDR, CDR2 SFDVKD. V was cut by 0 bases and J by 0 bases, with 3 bases left in between. Profiling that covered TCR beta VDJ and CDR3 relied on genomic DNA as its template. A single record per CDR3 protein comes from TCRdb applying MiXCR to the reads. The profile shows tens of thousands of distinct CDR3 sequences, 45% to 55% of them singletons. The specimen sequenced was sorted CD4+, CD8+, or CD8+CD57+ T cells (not recorded which) from PBMCs. This receptor was identified in a human donor in good health, serving as a control. The chain is built from TRBV24-1 and TRBJ2-3; no clear D. The CDR3 nucleotides read TGTGCCACCAGTGATTTGGGCAGCACAGATACGCAGTATTTT. Its translation is CATSDLGSTDTQYF.